Here is one T cell receptor (beta chain) with its context. The antigen remains undetermined. This CDR3 is 14 amino acids long. Deletions cut 6 bases from V and 3 bases from J, with 14 bases between. Germline CDR1 and CDR2: MDHEN and SYDVKM. The method was immunoSEQ multiplex PCR; TCRdb's version includes in-frame clones alone and lacks a portion of them. The sample lists about 2.4 million clones; roughly 93% were seen once. This sample stems from a study of shared clonotypes between healthy human individuals. General observations from the study: Among several donors, roughly 5.5% of naive CD4 clonotypes were found in common.

CD4+ cells yielded CD45RA+ naive and CD45RA-negative memory subsets. The sequence derives from a man aged 18 to 29 in good health. Some clones in this sample may be carry-over from other donors' samples. The sequencing sample was made of naive CD4+ T cells from PBMCs. The subset denotes: CD45RA+ positively selected. The rearrangement uses TRBV28 and TRBJ1-2; D may be TRBD1 (5 bases). DNA for the CDR3: TGTGCCAGCAGGTCCGGGACCCGCGACTATGGCTACACCTTC. Residues: CASRSGTRDYGYTF.